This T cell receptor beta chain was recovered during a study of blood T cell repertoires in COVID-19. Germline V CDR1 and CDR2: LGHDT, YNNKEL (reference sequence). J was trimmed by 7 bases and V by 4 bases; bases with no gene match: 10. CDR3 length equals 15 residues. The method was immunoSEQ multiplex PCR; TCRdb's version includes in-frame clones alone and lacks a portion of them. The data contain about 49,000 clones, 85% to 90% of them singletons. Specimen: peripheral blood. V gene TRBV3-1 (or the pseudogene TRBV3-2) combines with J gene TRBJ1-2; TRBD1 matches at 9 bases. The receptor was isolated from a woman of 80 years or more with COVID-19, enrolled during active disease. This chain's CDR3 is CASSLRGTGSGGYTF. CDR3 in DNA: TGTGCCAGCAGCCTTCGAGGGACAGGGTCGGGTGGCTACACCTTC.